The clone carrying this T cell receptor (beta chain) was seen at least ten times. The trim removed 3 bases at V and 8 bases at J, leaving 11 bases unmatched. The CDR3 consists of 15 residues. Germline CDR1 SGHKS, CDR2 YYEKEE (reference sequence). Patients were excluded for uncontrolled infection, other autoimmune disease, pregnancy or lactation. Amplified TCR beta CDR3 regions derived from RNA transcripts. TCR CDR3 underwent first-round RT-PCR with the HTBI primer set. TCRdb analysed the multiplex PCR reads with MiXCR anew, one entry per CDR3 protein. The table lists approximately 300,000 distinct CDR3 sequences, about 15% of them singletons. The sample comes from a study of T cells in Graves' hyperthyroidism and ophthalmopathy.

The rearrangement links TRBV5-5 to TRBJ1-2; 9 nucleotides match TRBD1. Sequencing input: blood. This TCR was sampled from a man in his thirties or forties with Graves' hyperthyroidism. CDR3 nucleotide sequence: TGTGCCAGCAGCTGGGGGGACAGGGTGATTCTGGGCTACACCTTC. This translates into CASSWGDRVILGYTF.